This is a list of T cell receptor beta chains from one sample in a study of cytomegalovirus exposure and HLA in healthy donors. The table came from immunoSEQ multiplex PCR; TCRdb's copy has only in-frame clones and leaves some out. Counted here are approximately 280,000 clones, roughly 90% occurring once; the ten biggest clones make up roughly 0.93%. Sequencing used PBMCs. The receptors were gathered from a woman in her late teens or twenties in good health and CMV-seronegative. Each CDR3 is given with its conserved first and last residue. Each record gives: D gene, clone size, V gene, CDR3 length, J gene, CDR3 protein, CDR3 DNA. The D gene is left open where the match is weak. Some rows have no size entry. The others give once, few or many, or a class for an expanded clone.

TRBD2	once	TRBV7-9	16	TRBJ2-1	CASRTLGLADPNEQFF	TGTGCCAGCAGAACGCTTGGACTAGCGGATCCAAATGAGCAGTTCTTC
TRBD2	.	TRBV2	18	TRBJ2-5	CASSIRTSGRQRGETQYF	TGTGCCAGCAGTATTCGGACTAGCGGGAGGCAGCGGGGGGAGACCCAGTACTTC
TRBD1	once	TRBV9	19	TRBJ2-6	CASSGGDRVPPPGANVLTF	TGTGCCAGCAGCGGGGGGGACAGGGTCCCCCCCCCTGGGGCCAACGTCCTGACTTTC
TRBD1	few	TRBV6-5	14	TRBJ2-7	CASRPGQGFYEQYF	TGTGCCAGCAGACCGGGACAGGGGTTCTACGAGCAGTACTTC
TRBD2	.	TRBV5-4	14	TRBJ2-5	CASSPGLQEETQYF	TGTGCCAGCAGCCCGGGACTACAGGAAGAGACCCAGTACTTC
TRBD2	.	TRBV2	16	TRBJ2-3	CASCLAGDFGTDTQYF	TGTGCCAGCTGTCTAGCGGGAGATTTTGGCACAGATACGCAGTATTTT
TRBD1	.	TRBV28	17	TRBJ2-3	CASSLPRTGARTDTQYF	TGTGCCAGCAGTCTCCCTAGGACAGGGGCCCGGACAGATACGCAGTATTTT
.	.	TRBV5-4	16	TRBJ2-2	CASSPNTGFSTGELFF	TGTGCCAGCAGCCCTAATACCGGGTTCAGCACCGGGGAGCTGTTTTTT
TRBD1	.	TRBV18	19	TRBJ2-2	CASSPPRTGVRQNTGELFF	TGTGCCAGCTCACCACCGAGGACAGGGGTCCGCCAGAACACCGGGGAGCTGTTTTTT
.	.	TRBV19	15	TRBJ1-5	CASRDFSGWAQPQHF	TGTGCCAGTAGAGACTTCAGCGGATGGGCCCAGCCCCAGCATTTT
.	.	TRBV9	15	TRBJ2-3	CASSVEISDLSTQYF	TGTGCCAGCAGCGTAGAGATCTCAGACTTGTCGACGCAGTATTTT
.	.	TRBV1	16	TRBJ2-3	CTSSQSGEGGEDTQYF	TGCACCAGCAGCCAGTCGGGGGAGGGGGGTGAGGATACGCAGTATTTT
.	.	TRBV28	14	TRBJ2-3	CASSPPEGLDTQYF	TGTGCCAGCAGTCCCCCGGAGGGTCTGGATACGCAGTATTTT
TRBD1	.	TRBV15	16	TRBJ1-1	CATSRGGTGPNTEAFF	TGTGCCACCAGCAGAGGAGGGACAGGGCCGAACACTGAAGCTTTCTTT
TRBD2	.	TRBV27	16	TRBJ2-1	CASSLLGLAGDNEQFF	TGTGCCAGCAGTTTACTCGGACTAGCGGGAGACAATGAGCAGTTCTTC
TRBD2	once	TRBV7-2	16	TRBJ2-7	CASSPRLAEPFYEQYF	TGTGCCAGCAGCCCGAGACTAGCGGAGCCCTTCTACGAGCAGTACTTC
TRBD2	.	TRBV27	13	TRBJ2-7	CASSLTSGIEQYF	TGTGCCAGCAGTTTAACTAGCGGCATCGAGCAGTACTTC
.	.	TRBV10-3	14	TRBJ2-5	CAISLRDSQETQYF	TGTGCCATCAGTCTACGGGACTCCCAAGAGACCCAGTACTTC
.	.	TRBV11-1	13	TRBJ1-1	CASTDFMNTEAFF	TGTGCCAGTACAGATTTTATGAACACTGAAGCTTTCTTT
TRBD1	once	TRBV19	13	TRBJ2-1	CANRTGPPNEQFF	TGTGCCAATCGGACAGGCCCACCCAATGAGCAGTTCTTC
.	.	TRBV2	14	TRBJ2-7	CASSARDTSYEQYF	TGTGCCAGCAGCGCCCGGGACACCTCCTACGAGCAGTACTTC
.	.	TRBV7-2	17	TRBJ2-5	CASSLVGTLTTGETQYF	TGTGCCAGCAGCTTAGTTGGGACACTCACGACCGGAGAGACCCAGTACTTC
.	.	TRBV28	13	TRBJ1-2	CASSLRQIVGYTF	TGTGCCAGCAGTTTGCGGCAGATTGTAGGCTACACCTTC
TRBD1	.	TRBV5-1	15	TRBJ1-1	CASREQGAGNTEAFF	TGCGCCAGCAGAGAACAGGGGGCTGGGAACACTGAAGCTTTCTTT
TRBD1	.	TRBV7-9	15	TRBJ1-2	CASSWSGTANYGYTF	TGTGCCAGCAGTTGGTCTGGGACAGCGAACTATGGCTACACCTTC
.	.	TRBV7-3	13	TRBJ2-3	CASSLRPGDTQYF	TGTGCCAGCAGCTTGAGACCCGGGGATACGCAGTATTTT
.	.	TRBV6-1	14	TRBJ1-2	CASIWSISRDGYTF	TGTGCCAGCATATGGTCCATAAGTCGGGATGGCTACACCTTC
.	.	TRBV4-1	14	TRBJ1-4	CASWDPAGDEKLFF	TGCGCCAGCTGGGACCCGGCGGGGGATGAAAAACTGTTTTTT
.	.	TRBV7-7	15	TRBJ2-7	CASSLGTGSSYEQYF	TGTGCTAGCAGCTTAGGGACTGGAAGCTCCTACGAGCAGTACTTC
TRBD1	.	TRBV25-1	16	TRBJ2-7	CASSAGTGNRSYEQYF	TGTGCCAGCAGTGCAGGGACAGGGAATAGGTCCTACGAGCAGTACTTC
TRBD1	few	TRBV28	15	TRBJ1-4	CASSSGDRGAEKLFF	TGTGCCAGCAGTTCGGGGGACAGGGGGGCTGAAAAACTGTTTTTT
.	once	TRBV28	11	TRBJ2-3	CASSLPDTQYF	TGTGCCAGCAGTTTACCGGATACGCAGTATTTT
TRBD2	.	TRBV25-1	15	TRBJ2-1	CASSERTGGSNEQFF	TGTGCCAGCAGTGAACGGACGGGAGGGAGCAATGAGCAGTTCTTC
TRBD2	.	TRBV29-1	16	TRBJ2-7	CSVALRLAGGPYEQYF	TGCAGCGTTGCCCTGAGACTAGCGGGAGGGCCCTACGAGCAGTACTTC
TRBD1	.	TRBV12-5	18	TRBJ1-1	CASGLGAGQSLMNTEAFF	TGTGCTAGTGGTTTGGGCGCGGGACAGAGCCTTATGAACACTGAAGCTTTCTTT
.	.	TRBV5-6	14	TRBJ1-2	CASSLEDSNYGYTF	TGTGCCAGCAGCTTAGAGGACAGTAACTATGGCTACACCTTC
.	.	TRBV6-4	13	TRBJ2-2	CASSAEGAGELFF	TGTGCCAGCAGCGCTGAGGGCGCCGGGGAGCTGTTTTTT
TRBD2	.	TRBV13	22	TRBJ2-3	CASSSPDPGLAGGPGDTDTQYF	TGTGCCAGCAGCTCCCCCGACCCAGGACTAGCGGGAGGGCCAGGGGACACAGATACGCAGTATTTT
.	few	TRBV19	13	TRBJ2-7	CASSEGRGYEQYF	TGTGCCTCATCGGAGGGCAGGGGGTACGAGCAGTACTTC
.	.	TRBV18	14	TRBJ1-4	CASSPGGVSEKLFF	TGTGCCAGCTCACCAGGGGGGGTCAGCGAAAAACTGTTTTTT
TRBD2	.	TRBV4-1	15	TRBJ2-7	CASSQQAGNSYEQYF	TGCGCCAGCAGCCAACAAGCGGGAAACTCCTACGAGCAGTACTTC
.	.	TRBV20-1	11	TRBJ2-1	CSARGGRVQFF	TGCAGTGCTAGAGGAGGCAGGGTGCAGTTCTTC
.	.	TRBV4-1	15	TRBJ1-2	CASSQLAGTGGGYTF	TGCGCCAGCAGCCAACTCGCAGGGACGGGAGGTGGCTACACCTTC
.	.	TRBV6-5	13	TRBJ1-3	CASSYSTGNTIYF	TGTGCCAGCAGTTACTCCACTGGAAACACCATATATTTT
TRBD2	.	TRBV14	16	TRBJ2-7	CASSQVSSGTSDEQYF	TGTGCCAGCAGCCAAGTTTCTTCCGGGACTAGTGATGAGCAGTACTTC
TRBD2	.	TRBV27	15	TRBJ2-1	CASSQTSGSYNEQFF	TGTGCCAGCAGTCAAACTAGCGGCTCCTACAATGAGCAGTTCTTC
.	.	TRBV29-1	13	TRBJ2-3	CSVLTGESDTQYF	TGCAGCGTTTTAACGGGAGAGTCAGATACGCAGTATTTT
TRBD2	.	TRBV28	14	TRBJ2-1	CASSTPSGRNEQFF	TGTGCCAGCAGTACACCAAGCGGGAGGAATGAGCAGTTCTTC
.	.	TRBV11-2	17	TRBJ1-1	CASSPRLMGRRNTEAFF	TGTGCCAGCAGCCCCCGTCTTATGGGCAGGCGGAACACTGAAGCTTTCTTT
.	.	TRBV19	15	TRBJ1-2	CASSIEWQGHYGYTF	TGTGCCAGTAGTATAGAGTGGCAGGGCCACTATGGCTACACCTTC
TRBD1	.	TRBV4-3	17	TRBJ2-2	CASSLLAGQGVTGELFF	TGCGCCAGCAGCCTGCTTGCGGGACAGGGGGTTACCGGGGAGCTGTTTTTT
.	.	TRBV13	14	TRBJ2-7	CASSLGLSGGEQYF	TGTGCCAGCAGCTTAGGCCTATCGGGTGGGGAGCAGTACTTC
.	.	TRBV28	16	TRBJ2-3	CASCVGTGYGTDTQYF	TGTGCCAGCTGCGTGGGAACAGGGTATGGCACAGATACGCAGTATTTT
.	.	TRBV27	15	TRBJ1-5	CASSLRTASNQPQHF	TGTGCCAGCAGTTTAAGAACAGCTAGCAATCAGCCCCAGCATTTT
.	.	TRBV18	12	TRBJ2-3	CASSNRADTQYF	TGTGCCAGCTCAAACAGGGCAGATACGCAGTATTTT